The rows below give T cell receptor beta chains drawn from one sample of a study of cytomegalovirus exposure and HLA in healthy donors. TCRdb's copy holds only in-frame clones and misses some; the assay was immunoSEQ multiplex PCR. The sample lists over 200,000 clones; around 87% were seen once. Sequenced input: PBMCs. Receptor source: a woman aged 18-29 years in good health and CMV-seropositive. The CDR3 runs from the conserved cysteine through the conserved F or W. D genes are given only for firm matches. Size tells how often a clone was seen (once, few, many) or the class of an expanded clone, and some rows leave it out.

abundance	d_gene	j_gene	v_gene	CDR3aa	CDR3nt
-	TRBD2	TRBJ2-5	TRBV4-1	CASSQITGTSGGMRRTQYF	TGCGCCAGCAGCCAGATAACCGGGACTAGCGGGGGGATGAGGAGGACCCAGTACTTC
-	TRBD1	TRBJ2-7	TRBV14	CASSLRRDSSYEQYF	TGTGCCAGCAGCCTAAGAAGGGACAGCTCCTACGAGCAGTACTTC
-	TRBD1	TRBJ1-5	TRBV5-1	CASSLGTGEQPQHF	TGCGCCAGCAGCTTAGGGACAGGGGAGCAGCCCCAGCATTTT
-	TRBD2	TRBJ2-7	TRBV5-6	CASSLLAGGDRNEQYF	TGTGCCAGCAGCTTGTTGGCGGGAGGGGACAGAAACGAGCAGTACTTC
-	-	TRBJ1-1	TRBV6-1	CASSPVNVNTEAFF	TGTGCCAGCAGTCCAGTTAACGTGAACACTGAAGCTTTCTTT
-	TRBD1	TRBJ2-6	TRBV5-1	CASSLEPQGAFSSGANVLTF	TGCGCCAGCAGCTTGGAACCACAGGGGGCATTCTCCTCTGGGGCCAACGTCCTGACTTTC
once	TRBD2	TRBJ2-7	TRBV19	CASSIDSVPPGSGLHF	TGTGCCAGTAGTATAGATTCGGTACCGCCGGGTAGCGGGTTGCACTTC
-	TRBD2	TRBJ2-7	TRBV30	CAWGGAGGFTYEQYF	TGTGCCTGGGGGGGAGCGGGAGGCTTTACCTACGAGCAGTACTTC
-	TRBD1	TRBJ2-5	TRBV15	CATSRGEQGTQETQYF	TGTGCCACCAGCAGAGGGGAACAGGGGACCCAAGAGACCCAGTACTTC
-	TRBD2	TRBJ2-3	TRBV5-1	CASSGSGTTDTQYF	TGCGCCAGCAGCGGTAGCGGGACTACAGATACGCAGTATTTT
many	TRBD1	TRBJ1-1	TRBV5-1	CASSWLGGQMNTEAFF	TGCGCCAGCAGCTGGTTAGGGGGCCAAATGAACACTGAAGCTTTCTTT
-	-	TRBJ2-3	TRBV27	CASSLALARTDTQYF	TGTGCCAGCAGTTTAGCCCTAGCTCGCACAGATACGCAGTATTTT
-	TRBD1	TRBJ1-1	TRBV18	CASSPNTGDTEAFF	TGTGCCAGCTCACCTAATACAGGGGACACTGAAGCTTTCTTT
many	-	TRBJ2-2	TRBV9	CASSVAGGRNTGELFF	TGTGCCAGCAGCGTAGCCGGGGGTCGCAACACCGGGGAGCTGTTTTTT
-	-	TRBJ2-7	TRBV4-1	CASSQEQFYEQYF	TGCGCCAGCAGCCAAGAACAGTTCTACGAGCAGTACTTC
-	-	TRBJ2-3	TRBV7-9	CASRLTQGSTDTQYF	TGTGCCAGCAGGTTAACGCAGGGGAGCACAGATACGCAGTATTTT
-	-	TRBJ2-2	TRBV11-2	CASSFYPTNPNTGELFF	TGTGCCAGCAGCTTCTACCCGACAAACCCGAACACCGGGGAGCTGTTTTTT
-	TRBD1	TRBJ1-2	TRBV9	CASSARDRDGYTF	TGTGCCAGCAGCGCACGGGACAGGGATGGCTACACCTTC
-	TRBD1	TRBJ2-7	TRBV5-1	CASADRGSSYEQYF	TGCGCCAGCGCCGACAGGGGTAGCTCCTACGAGCAGTACTTC
-	TRBD1	TRBJ2-7	TRBV30	CAGEDRNYEQYF	TGTGCCGGTGAGGACAGGAACTACGAGCAGTACTTC
-	TRBD2	TRBJ2-1	TRBV14	CASSQASGTSDYNEQFF	TGTGCCAGCAGCCAAGCATCCGGGACTAGCGACTACAATGAGCAGTTCTTC
-	TRBD1	TRBJ2-3	TRBV19	CASSGQGGDTQYF	TGTGCCAGTAGTGGACAGGGGGGGGATACGCAGTATTTT
-	-	TRBJ2-3	TRBV25-1	CASSEWQQAKKDTQYF	TGTGCCAGCAGTGAATGGCAACAGGCCAAGAAAGATACGCAGTATTTT
-	TRBD1	TRBJ2-7	TRBV9	CASSPRPGTGFNEQYF	TGTGCCAGCAGCCCTCGACCCGGGACAGGGTTCAACGAGCAGTACTTC
-	TRBD2	TRBJ2-1	TRBV7-6	CASSFSGSSYNEQFF	TGTGCCAGCAGCTTTAGCGGGAGCTCCTACAATGAGCAGTTCTTC
-	-	TRBJ2-3	TRBV28	CASKGYSTDTQYF	TGTGCCAGCAAGGGGTATAGCACAGATACGCAGTATTTT
-	TRBD1	TRBJ2-2	TRBV4-1	CASSQETGAGELFF	TGCGCCAGCAGCCAAGAAACAGGGGCCGGGGAGCTGTTTTTT
-	TRBD2	TRBJ2-3	TRBV27	CASSFSLAGDTDTQYF	TGTGCCAGCAGTTTCTCACTAGCGGGAGACACAGATACGCAGTATTTT
once	-	TRBJ1-5	TRBV7-8	CASIPLEGNQPQHF	TGTGCCAGCATCCCACTAGAGGGCAATCAGCCCCAGCATTTT
few	TRBD2	TRBJ2-3	TRBV29-1	CSVYGTSGRSGTDTQYF	TGCAGCGTTTACGGGACTAGCGGGAGGTCGGGCACAGATACGCAGTATTTT
-	-	TRBJ2-1	TRBV7-8	CASSSRVAPYNEQFF	TGTGCCAGCAGCTCCCGAGTAGCGCCATACAATGAGCAGTTCTTC
-	-	TRBJ2-1	TRBV11-2	CASSLDSLGEQFF	TGTGCCAGCAGCTTAGATTCGCTAGGTGAGCAGTTCTTC
-	TRBD1	TRBJ1-4	TRBV5-1	CASSLGQTGYNEKLFF	TGCGCCAGCAGCTTGGGGCAGACAGGGTATAATGAAAAACTGTTTTTT
-	TRBD1	TRBJ2-2	TRBV5-1	CASSSGTANTGELFF	TGCGCCAGCAGCTCGGGGACAGCGAACACCGGGGAGCTGTTTTTT
few	TRBD2	TRBJ2-7	TRBV6-1	CASSEEAGGPQEQYF	TGTGCCAGCAGTGAAGAGGCGGGAGGGCCGCAAGAGCAGTACTTC
-	-	TRBJ2-5	TRBV27	CASSFSPGSGETQYF	TGTGCCAGCAGTTTCTCCCCGGGGTCGGGAGAGACCCAGTACTTC
-	-	TRBJ2-3	TRBV7-8	CASSRWADTQYF	TGTGCCAGCAGCAGATGGGCGGATACGCAGTATTTT
-	TRBD1	TRBJ2-3	TRBV19	CASRRTGGSGTDTQYF	TGTGCCAGTAGACGGACAGGGGGCAGCGGCACAGATACGCAGTATTTT
-	TRBD2	TRBJ2-5	TRBV6-6	CASIAGAGQETQYF	TGTGCCAGCATAGCGGGAGCGGGGCAAGAGACCCAGTACTTC
-	-	TRBJ2-1	TRBV19	CASRGLQFRNEQFF	TGTGCCAGTAGAGGACTCCAGTTTAGGAATGAGCAGTTCTTC
few	-	TRBJ2-1	TRBV20-1	CSAQGNEQFF	TGCAGTGCTCAGGGCAATGAGCAGTTCTTC
-	TRBD2	TRBJ2-3	TRBV4-1	CASASGISDTQYF	TGCGCCAGTGCTAGCGGGATTTCAGATACGCAGTATTTT
-	-	TRBJ2-1	TRBV29-1	CSVRALDNEQFF	TGCAGCGTCCGGGCACTAGACAATGAGCAGTTCTTC
few	TRBD1	TRBJ1-2	TRBV6-5	CAIRQGNYGYTF	TGTGCCATCCGACAGGGCAACTATGGCTACACCTTC
-	TRBD1	TRBJ1-1	TRBV18	CASSLQGWTEAFF	TGTGCCAGCTCATTACAGGGGTGGACTGAAGCTTTCTTT
-	-	TRBJ1-4	TRBV4-1	CASSQDHNRLINEKLFF	TGCGCCAGCAGCCAAGATCATAATCGACTGATAAATGAAAAACTGTTTTTT
-	-	TRBJ2-3	TRBV9	CASSVERNTQYF	TGTGCCAGCAGCGTAGAGAGGAATACGCAGTATTTT
-	TRBD1	TRBJ2-5	TRBV4-1	CASSITTGALETQYF	TGCGCCAGCAGCATTACGACAGGGGCTCTAGAGACCCAGTACTTC
-	-	TRBJ2-1	TRBV6-5	CASSYSRGARSPEQFF	TGTGCCAGCAGTTACTCCAGGGGGGCGCGGTCACCGGAGCAGTTCTTC